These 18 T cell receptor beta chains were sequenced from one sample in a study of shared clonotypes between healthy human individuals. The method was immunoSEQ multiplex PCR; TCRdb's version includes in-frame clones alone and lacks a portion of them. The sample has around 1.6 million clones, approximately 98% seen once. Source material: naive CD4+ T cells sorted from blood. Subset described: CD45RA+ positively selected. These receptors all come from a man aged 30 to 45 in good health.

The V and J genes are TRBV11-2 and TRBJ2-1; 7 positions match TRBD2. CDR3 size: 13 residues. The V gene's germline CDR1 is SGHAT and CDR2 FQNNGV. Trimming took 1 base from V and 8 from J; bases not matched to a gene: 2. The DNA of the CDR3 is TGTGCCAGCAGCTTAGTCCTAGCGGATGAGCAGTTCTTC. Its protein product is CASSLVLADEQFF.

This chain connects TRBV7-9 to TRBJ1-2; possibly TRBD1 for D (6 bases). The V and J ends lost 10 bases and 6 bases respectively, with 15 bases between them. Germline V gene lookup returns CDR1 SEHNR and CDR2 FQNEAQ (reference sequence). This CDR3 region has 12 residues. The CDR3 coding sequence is TGTGCCACCCTAGGACAGAGAGATGGCTACACCTTC. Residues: CATLGQRDGYTF.

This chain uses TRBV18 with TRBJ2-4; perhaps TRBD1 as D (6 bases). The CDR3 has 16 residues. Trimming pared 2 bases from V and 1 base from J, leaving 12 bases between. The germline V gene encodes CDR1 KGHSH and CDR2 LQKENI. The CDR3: CASSPMGAHAKNIQYF. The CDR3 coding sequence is TGTGCCAGCTCACCAATGGGGGCGCACGCCAAAAACATTCAGTACTTC.

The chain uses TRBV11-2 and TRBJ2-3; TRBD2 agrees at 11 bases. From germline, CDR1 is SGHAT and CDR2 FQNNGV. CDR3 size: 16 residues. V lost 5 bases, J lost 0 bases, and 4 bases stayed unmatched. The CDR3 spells CASSILAGASTDTQYF. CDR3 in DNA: TGTGCCAGCAGCATACTAGCGGGAGCAAGCACAGATACGCAGTATTTT.

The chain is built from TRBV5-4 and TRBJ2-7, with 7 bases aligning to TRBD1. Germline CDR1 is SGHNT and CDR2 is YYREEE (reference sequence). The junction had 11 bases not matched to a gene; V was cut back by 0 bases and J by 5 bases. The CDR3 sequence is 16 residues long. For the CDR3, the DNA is TGTGCCAGCAGCTTGGTCTCAGGGGGTGGTATCGACGAGCAGTACTTC. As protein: CASSLVSGGGIDEQYF.

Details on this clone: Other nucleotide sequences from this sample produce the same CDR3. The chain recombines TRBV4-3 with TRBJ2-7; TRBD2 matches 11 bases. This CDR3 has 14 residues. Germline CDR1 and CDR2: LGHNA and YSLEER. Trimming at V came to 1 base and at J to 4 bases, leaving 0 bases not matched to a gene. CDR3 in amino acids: CASSQGLAGYEQYF. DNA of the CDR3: TGCGCCAGCAGCCAAGGACTAGCGGGGTACGAGCAGTACTTC.

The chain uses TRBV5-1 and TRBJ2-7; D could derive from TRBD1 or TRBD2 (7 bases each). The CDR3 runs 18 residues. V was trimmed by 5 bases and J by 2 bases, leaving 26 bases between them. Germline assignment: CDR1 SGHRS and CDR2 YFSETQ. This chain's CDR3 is CASSIGRATGNPTYEQYF. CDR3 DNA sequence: TGCGCCAGCAGTATTGGGAGGGCGACAGGGAACCCCACCTACGAGCAGTACTTC.

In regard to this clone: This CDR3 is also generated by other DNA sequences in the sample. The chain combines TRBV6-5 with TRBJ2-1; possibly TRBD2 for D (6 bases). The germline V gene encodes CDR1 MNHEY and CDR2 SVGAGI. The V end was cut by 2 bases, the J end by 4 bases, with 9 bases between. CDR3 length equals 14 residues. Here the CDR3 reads CASSYGRGYNEQFF. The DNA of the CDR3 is TGTGCCAGCAGTTACGGGCGGGGATACAATGAGCAGTTCTTC.

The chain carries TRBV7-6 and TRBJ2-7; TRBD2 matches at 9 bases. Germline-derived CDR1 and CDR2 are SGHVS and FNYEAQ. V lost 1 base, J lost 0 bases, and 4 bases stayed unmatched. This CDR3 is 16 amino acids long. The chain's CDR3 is CASSLVPSGASYEQYF. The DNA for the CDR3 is TGTGCCAGCAGCTTAGTCCCTAGCGGGGCCTCCTACGAGCAGTACTTC.

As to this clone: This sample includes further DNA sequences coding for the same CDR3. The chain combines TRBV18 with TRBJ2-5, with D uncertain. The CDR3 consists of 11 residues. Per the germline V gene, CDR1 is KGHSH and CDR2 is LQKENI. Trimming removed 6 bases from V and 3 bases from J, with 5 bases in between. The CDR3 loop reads CASSLKETQYF. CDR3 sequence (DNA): TGTGCCAGCTCGCTGAAAGAGACCCAGTACTTC.

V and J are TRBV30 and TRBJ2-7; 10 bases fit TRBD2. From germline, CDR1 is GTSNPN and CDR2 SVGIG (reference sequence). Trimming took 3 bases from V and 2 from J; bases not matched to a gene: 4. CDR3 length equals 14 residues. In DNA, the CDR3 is TGTGCCTGGAGGATAGCGGGAGGAACCTACGAGCAGTACTTC. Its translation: CAWRIAGGTYEQYF. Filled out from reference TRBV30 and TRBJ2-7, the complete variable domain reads SQTIHQWPATLVQPVGSPLSLECTVEGTSNPNLYWYRQAAGRGLQLLFYSVGIGQISSEVPQNLSASRPQDRQFILSSKKLLLSDSGFYLCAWRIAGGTYEQYFGPGTRLTVT.

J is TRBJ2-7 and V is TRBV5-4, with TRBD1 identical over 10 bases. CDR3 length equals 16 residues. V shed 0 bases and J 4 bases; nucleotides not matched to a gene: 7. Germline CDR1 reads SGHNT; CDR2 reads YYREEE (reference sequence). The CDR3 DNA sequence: TGTGCCAGCAGCTTGGCCGCACCGGGACAGGGGTACGAGCAGTACTTC. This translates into CASSLAAPGQGYEQYF.

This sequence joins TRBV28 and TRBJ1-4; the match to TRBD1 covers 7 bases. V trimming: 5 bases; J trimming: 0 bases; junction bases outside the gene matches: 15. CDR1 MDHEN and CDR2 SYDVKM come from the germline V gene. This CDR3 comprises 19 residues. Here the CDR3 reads CASSQRTGRLAATNEKLFF. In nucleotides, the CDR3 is TGTGCCAGCAGTCAACGGACAGGACGGCTCGCTGCAACTAATGAAAAACTGTTTTTT.

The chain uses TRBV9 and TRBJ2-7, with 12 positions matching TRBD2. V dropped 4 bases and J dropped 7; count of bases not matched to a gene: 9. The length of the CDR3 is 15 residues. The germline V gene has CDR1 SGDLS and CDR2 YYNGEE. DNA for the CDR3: TGTGCCAGCAGCCCCCGACTAGCGGGAGCTTGGGAGCAGTACTTC. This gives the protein CASSPRLAGAWEQYF.

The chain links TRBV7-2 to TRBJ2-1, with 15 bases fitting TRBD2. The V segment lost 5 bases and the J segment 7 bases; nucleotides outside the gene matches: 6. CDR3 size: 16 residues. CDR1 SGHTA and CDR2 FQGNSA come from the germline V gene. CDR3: CASSRGLAGGRNEQFF. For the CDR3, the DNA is TGTGCCAGCAGCAGGGGACTAGCGGGAGGAAGAAATGAGCAGTTCTTC.

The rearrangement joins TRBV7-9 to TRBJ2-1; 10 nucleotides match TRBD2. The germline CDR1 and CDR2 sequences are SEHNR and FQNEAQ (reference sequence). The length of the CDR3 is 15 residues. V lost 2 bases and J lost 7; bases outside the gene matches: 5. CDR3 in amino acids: CASSLSLAGVNEQFF. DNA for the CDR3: TGTGCCAGCAGCTTATCTCTAGCGGGAGTAAATGAGCAGTTCTTC.

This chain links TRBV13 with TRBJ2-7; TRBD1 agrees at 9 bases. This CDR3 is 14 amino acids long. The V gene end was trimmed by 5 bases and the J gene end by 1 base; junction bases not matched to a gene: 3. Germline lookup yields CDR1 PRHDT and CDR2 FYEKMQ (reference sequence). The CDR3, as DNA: TGTGCCAGCAGCCCCGGACAGGGGTCCTACGAGCAGTACTTC. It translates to CASSPGQGSYEQYF.

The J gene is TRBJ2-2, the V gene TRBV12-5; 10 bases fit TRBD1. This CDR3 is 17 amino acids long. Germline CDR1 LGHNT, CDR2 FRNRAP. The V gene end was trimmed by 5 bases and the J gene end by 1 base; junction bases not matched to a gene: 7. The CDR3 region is CASGPGTGVLNTGELFF. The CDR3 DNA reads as TGTGCTAGTGGTCCGGGGACAGGGGTTTTGAACACCGGGGAGCTGTTTTTT. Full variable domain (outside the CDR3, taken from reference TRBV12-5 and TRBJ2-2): DARVTQTPRHKVTEMGQEVTMRCQPILGHNTVFWYRQTMMQGLELLAYFRNRAPLDDSGMPKDRFSAEMPDATLATLKIQPSEPRDSAVYFCASGPGTGVLNTGELFFGEGSRLTVL.